This T cell receptor (beta chain) was retrieved from a study of OX40 agonist ivuxolimab in advanced cancers. The CDR3 has 15 residues. The germline V gene encodes CDR1 SGHDN and CDR2 FVKESK. V shed 6 bases and J 6 bases; nucleotides not matched to a gene: 11. Sequenced by immunoSEQ multiplex PCR; TCRdb stores in-frame clones only, minus some. The sample includes 50,000 to 65,000 clones, 80% to 95% of them seen just once. Specimen: CD4+ or CD8+ T cells sorted from blood, collected in a trial of the OX40 agonist ivuxolimab. This TCR derives from an adult with an advanced solid tumor such as melanoma, head and neck, liver or kidney cancer. This chain uses TRBV14 with TRBJ1-2, with 9 nucleotides matching TRBD1. The CDR3 region is CASSPRGQGEDGYTF. The DNA of the CDR3 is TGTGCCAGCAGTCCCCGGGGACAGGGAGAGGATGGCTACACCTTC.